A selection of T cell receptor beta chains follows, all from one sample in a study of control samples from healthy donors and cancer patients. Using immunoSEQ multiplex PCR, the repertoire was profiled, and TCRdb retains in-frame clones only, with some absent. The data contain roughly 180,000 clones, 90% to 95% of them singletons. The sample comprised blood. These receptors were collected from a woman aged 55-70 years in good health. CDR3s include the opening cysteine and the closing phenylalanine or tryptophan. D genes are given only for firm matches. For some rows the clone size is stated as once, few or many, or as a class when expanded; others skip it.

CDR3aa: CASSPDRGPYEQYF; CDR3nt: TGTGCCAGCTCACCGGACAGGGGTCCATACGAGCAGTACTTC; v_gene: TRBV18; d_gene: TRBD1; j_gene: TRBJ2-7; abundance: .
CDR3aa: CASSLMRDNSPLHF; CDR3nt: TGCGCCAGCAGCTTGATGAGAGATAATTCACCCCTCCACTTT; v_gene: TRBV5-1; d_gene: .; j_gene: TRBJ1-6; abundance: .
CDR3aa: CAWARRRGSNEQYF; CDR3nt: TGTGCCTGGGCCCGGAGGAGGGGATCCAACGAGCAGTACTTC; v_gene: TRBV30; d_gene: .; j_gene: TRBJ2-7; abundance: .
CDR3aa: CASSLLLAGGVDEQFF; CDR3nt: TGTGCCAGCAGCCTCCTCCTAGCGGGGGGAGTTGATGAGCAGTTCTTC; v_gene: TRBV7-2; d_gene: TRBD2; j_gene: TRBJ2-1; abundance: .
CDR3aa: CASGLGTGGSNQPQHF; CDR3nt: TGTGCTAGTGGTTTGGGGACAGGGGGTAGCAATCAGCCCCAGCATTTT; v_gene: TRBV12-5; d_gene: TRBD1; j_gene: TRBJ1-5; abundance: few
CDR3aa: CATSEAPPGSVKTGGGNTEAFF; CDR3nt: TGTGCCACCAGTGAGGCGCCCCCCGGGTCCGTCAAAACAGGGGGAGGGAACACTGAAGCTTTCTTT; v_gene: TRBV24-1; d_gene: TRBD1; j_gene: TRBJ1-1; abundance: .
CDR3aa: CASSSVGTATNEKLFF; CDR3nt: TGTGCCAGCAGCTCGGTAGGGACGGCAACTAATGAAAAACTGTTTTTT; v_gene: TRBV5-6; d_gene: .; j_gene: TRBJ1-4; abundance: .
CDR3aa: CASSYQGQTGAFF; CDR3nt: TGTGCCAGCAGTTACCAGGGACAGACGGGAGCTTTCTTT; v_gene: TRBV6-6; d_gene: TRBD1; j_gene: TRBJ1-1; abundance: .
CDR3aa: CASTGYGDGNTIYF; CDR3nt: TGTGCCAGCACAGGGTACGGGGATGGAAACACCATATATTTT; v_gene: TRBV6-5; d_gene: .; j_gene: TRBJ1-3; abundance: .
CDR3aa: CASSPTVLNTEAFF; CDR3nt: TGTGCCAGCAGTCCGACAGTACTGAACACTGAAGCTTTCTTT; v_gene: TRBV6-5; d_gene: .; j_gene: TRBJ1-1; abundance: .